The T cell receptor beta chain under discussion was sequenced for a study of blood T cell repertoires in COVID-19. Study as a whole: Researchers got acute and convalescent COVID-19 samples from the United States, Italy and Spain. T cells, B-cell-depleted T cells, or PBMCs supplied cDNA or gDNA.

In the source study's methods: Reference gene primers were amplified, and this amplification served to estimate nucleated cell counts. Only in-frame clones appear in the TCRdb table, and some are missing; sequencing was by immunoSEQ multiplex PCR. For V, J and clone size, that table is used; D and trimming come from the DNA. The repertoire has a few hundred thousand clones, more than 70% of them found once; the top ten carry approximately 12%. CDR3 size: 13 residues. In germline, CDR1 is MNHEY, CDR2 SVGAGI. The germline V and J ends were trimmed by 2 bases and 5 bases, with 7 bases remaining between them.

This chain connects TRBV6-5 to TRBJ2-1; D remains ambiguous. Specimen: peripheral blood. This receptor was identified in a woman aged 45 to 65 with COVID-19, enrolled during active disease. CDR3 coding DNA: TGTGCCAGCAGTTACGTCAGGAACAATGAGCAGTTCTTC. Amino acid sequence: CASSYVRNNEQFF.